The entry below gives a single T cell receptor beta chain sequence along with its context. This entry is derived from a study of control samples from healthy donors and cancer patients. Profiled with immunoSEQ multiplex PCR; TCRdb holds only in-frame clones, not every one. Recorded for this sample: about 200,000 clones. The CDR3 runs to 19 residues. The trim removed 4 bases at V and 2 bases at J, leaving 14 bases unmatched. CDR1 is SGHAT, CDR2 FQNNGV, per germline. The sequence was collected from a woman younger than 45 in good health. This chain links TRBV11-2 with TRBJ2-3; the match to TRBD2 covers 11 bases. Sequenced material: blood. The CDR3 loop reads CASSSPLAGGILNTDTQYF. In DNA form, the CDR3 reads TGTGCCAGCAGCTCTCCTCTAGCGGGGGGCATCTTGAACACAGATACGCAGTATTTT.